The T cell receptor (beta chain) described here comes from a study of blood T cell repertoires in COVID-19. Across the whole study: Sites in the United States, Italy and Spain provided acute and convalescent COVID-19 samples.

Those who participated ranged in age from 18 to 89 years and resided in approximately 23 US areas. The data were produced by immunoSEQ multiplex PCR, yet TCRdb's version contains in-frame clones alone and is incomplete. The sample has about 200,000 clones; around 82% are singletons. This clone was recorded a few times. This CDR3 contains 15 residues. Germline V gene lookup returns CDR1 LGHDT and CDR2 YNNKEL (reference sequence). Unmatched junction bases numbered 6, after V lost 3 bases and J lost 4 bases. This chain joins TRBV3-1 (or the pseudogene TRBV3-2) and TRBJ1-3, with 7 bases lining up with TRBD1. Material for sequencing was PBMCs or T cells enriched from blood (not recorded which). The source is a middle-aged man who had recovered from COVID-19. CDR3 bases: TGTGCCAGCAGCCAGGACGGGACAGCCGGAAACACCATATATTTT. Translation gives CASSQDGTAGNTIYF.